Only one count was recorded for the clone carrying this TCR beta chain. The ends lost 4 bases at V and 6 bases at J; junction bases unmatched: 8. Germline values: CDR1 ENHRY, CDR2 SYGVKD. The CDR3 totals 15 residues. The assay was immunoSEQ multiplex PCR, and TCRdb's table has in-frame clones only and misses some. Of approximately 110,000 clones in the sample, less than 80% are singletons; the top ten hold more than 20%. This record comes from a study of shared clonotypes between healthy human individuals. This chain connects TRBV10-3 to TRBJ2-7; 11 bases match TRBD2. This clonotype was sampled from a woman in her thirties in good health. The sample comprised memory CD8+ T cells sorted from blood. Sample subset: CD45RO+ cells pooled with CCR7-negative TemRA cells. Written as DNA, the CDR3 is TGTGCCATCAGTGGTAGCGGGAGGGCCGCGTCCGAGCAGTACTTC. Protein: CAISGSGRAASEQYF.